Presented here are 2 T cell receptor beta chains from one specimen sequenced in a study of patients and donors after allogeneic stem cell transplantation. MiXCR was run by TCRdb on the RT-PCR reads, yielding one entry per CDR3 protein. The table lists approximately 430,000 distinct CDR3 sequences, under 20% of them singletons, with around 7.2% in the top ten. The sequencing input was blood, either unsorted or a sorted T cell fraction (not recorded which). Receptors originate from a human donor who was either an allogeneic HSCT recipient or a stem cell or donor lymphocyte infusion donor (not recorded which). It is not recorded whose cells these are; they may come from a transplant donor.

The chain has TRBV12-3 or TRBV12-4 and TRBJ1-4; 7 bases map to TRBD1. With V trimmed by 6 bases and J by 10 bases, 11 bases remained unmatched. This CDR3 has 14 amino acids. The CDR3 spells CASSRPGTEIKLFF. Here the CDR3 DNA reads TGTGCCAGCAGCCGTCCCGGGACAGAAATAAAACTGTTTTTT.

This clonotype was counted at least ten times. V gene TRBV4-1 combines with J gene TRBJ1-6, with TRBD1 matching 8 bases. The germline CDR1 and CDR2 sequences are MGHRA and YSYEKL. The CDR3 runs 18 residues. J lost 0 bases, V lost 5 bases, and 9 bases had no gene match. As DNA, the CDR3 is TGCGCCAGCAGCTACCGGGACAGGAGGAGCTCCTATAATTCACCCCTCCACTTT. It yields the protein CASSYRDRRSSYNSPLHF.